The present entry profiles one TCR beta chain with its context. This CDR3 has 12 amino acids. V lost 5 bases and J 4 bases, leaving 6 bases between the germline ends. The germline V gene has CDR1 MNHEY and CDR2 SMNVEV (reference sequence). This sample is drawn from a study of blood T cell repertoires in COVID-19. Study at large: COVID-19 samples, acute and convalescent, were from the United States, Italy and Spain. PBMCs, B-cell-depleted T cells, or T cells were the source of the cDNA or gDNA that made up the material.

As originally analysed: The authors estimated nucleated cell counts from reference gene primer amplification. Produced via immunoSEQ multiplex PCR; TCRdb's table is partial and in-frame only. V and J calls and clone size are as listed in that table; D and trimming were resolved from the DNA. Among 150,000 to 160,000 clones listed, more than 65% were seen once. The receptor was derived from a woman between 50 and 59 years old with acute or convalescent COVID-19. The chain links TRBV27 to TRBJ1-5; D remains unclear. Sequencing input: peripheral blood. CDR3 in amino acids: CASSTENQPQHF. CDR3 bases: TGTGCCAGCAGTACGGAGAATCAGCCCCAGCATTTT.